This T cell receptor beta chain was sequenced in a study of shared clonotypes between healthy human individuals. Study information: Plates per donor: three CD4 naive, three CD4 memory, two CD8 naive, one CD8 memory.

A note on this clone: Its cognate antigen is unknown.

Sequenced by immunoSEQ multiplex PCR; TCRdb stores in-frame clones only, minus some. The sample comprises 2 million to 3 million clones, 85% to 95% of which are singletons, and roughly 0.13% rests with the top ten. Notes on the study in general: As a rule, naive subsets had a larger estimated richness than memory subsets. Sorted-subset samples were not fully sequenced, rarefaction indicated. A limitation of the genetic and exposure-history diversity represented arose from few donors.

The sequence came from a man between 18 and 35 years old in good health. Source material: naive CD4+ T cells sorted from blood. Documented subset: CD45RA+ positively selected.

The CDR3 is CASSVGWGYYEQYF. As DNA, the CDR3 is TGTGCCAGCAGCGTGGGTTGGGGATACTACGAGCAGTACTTC. The chain carries TRBV5-8 and TRBJ2-7; D is ambiguous. The length of the CDR3 is 14 residues. Germline lookup yields CDR1 SGHTS and CDR2 YDEGEE. The germline V and J ends were trimmed by 4 bases and 3 bases, with 14 bases remaining between them.